This TCR beta chain was identified during a study of blood T cells in healthy people across ages. Across the study: About one barcoded TCR beta cDNA was captured per two T cells. Regarding the study as a whole: Per million T cells, the diversity of TCR beta decreased roughly linearly as age advanced. Long-lived donors had more naive CD4+ cells and higher diversity than aged donors.

Note on this clonotype: The antigen is not known.

Combining a sample-barcoded 5' primer with a J-beta primer mix, a second PCR ran for roughly 7 to 12 cycles. With 12 random nucleotides, a template-switch adaptor tagged each individual cDNA molecule. TCRdb fed the 5' RACE reads into MiXCR, producing one record per CDR3 protein. In the table there are about 1.5 million distinct CDR3 sequences, roughly two fifths of which are singletons. CDR1 is SGHRS, CDR2 YFSETQ, per germline. The CDR3 runs to 14 residues. The V and J ends lost 4 bases and 13 bases respectively, with 23 bases between them. Sequenced input: blood. The chain recombines TRBV5-1 with TRBJ2-5, with D possibly TRBD1 on 5 matching bases. This clonotype originated in a woman in her late teens or twenties in good health. Written as DNA, the CDR3 is TGCGCCAGCAGCCTAGACCCAGGGAACAACGAGCGGTACTTC. Translated, it gives CASSLDPGNNERYF.